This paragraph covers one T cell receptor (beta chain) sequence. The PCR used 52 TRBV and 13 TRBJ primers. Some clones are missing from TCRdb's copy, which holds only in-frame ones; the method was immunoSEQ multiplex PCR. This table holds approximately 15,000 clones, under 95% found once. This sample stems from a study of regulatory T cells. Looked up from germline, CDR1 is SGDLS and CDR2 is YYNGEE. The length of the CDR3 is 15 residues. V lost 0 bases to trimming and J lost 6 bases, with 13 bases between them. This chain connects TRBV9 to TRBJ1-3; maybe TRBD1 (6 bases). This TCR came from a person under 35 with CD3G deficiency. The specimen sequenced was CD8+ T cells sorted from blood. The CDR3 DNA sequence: TGTGCCAGCAGCGTAGCGGCAGGGGTGGCAAACACCATATATTTT. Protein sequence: CASSVAAGVANTIYF.